The clone carrying this T cell receptor beta chain occurred a few times. The antigen remains undetermined. This record belongs to a study of blood T cells in healthy people across ages. The study, taken as a whole, reports: Significant beta diversity loss was already apparent by age about 42, declining roughly linearly. Among long-lived donors, naive CD4+ cells were more numerous and diversity higher than in aged donors.

Germline V gives CDR1 SGDLS, CDR2 YYNGEE. The CDR3 consists of 14 residues. V gave up 0 bases and J gave up 3 bases; unmatched junction bases: 2. Peripheral blood was drawn, about 9.1 milliliters per donor. Per-sample PBMC isolation yielded at least 6.5 million cells. Sample-barcoded 5' priming and a J-beta primer mix drove a second PCR of about 7 to 12 cycles. One entry per CDR3 protein results from TCRdb running MiXCR on the 5' RACE reads. The table includes 1.5 million to 1.9 million distinct CDR3 sequences, roughly 43% detected once. This sequence was found in a woman aged 18 to 35 in good health. The sample consisted of blood. J is TRBJ2-5 and V is TRBV9; TRBD2 matches at 7 bases. For the CDR3, the DNA is TGTGCCAGCAGCGTAGACCGGGGGGAAGAGACCCAGTACTTC. This gives the protein CASSVDRGEETQYF.